Listed below are T cell receptor beta chains from one sample, sequenced in a study of identical twins. TCRdb itself ran the 5' RACE reads through MiXCR, one entry per CDR3 protein. The table lists fewer than 250,000 distinct CDR3 sequences, 6% to 8% of them singletons, with around 5.4% in the top ten. The same data also went into a second study, on yellow fever vaccine responses in identical twins.

Specimen: CD8+ T cells sorted from blood. Receptors originate from a young woman in good health. The CDR3 runs from the conserved cysteine through the conserved F or W. The order of the fields is J gene, V gene, D gene, clone size, CDR3 DNA, CDR3 protein. A D gene is named only where the DNA matches it firmly. Some rows mark clone size as missing; the rest say once, few, many or name a class of expanded clone.

TRBJ2-1,TRBV11-1,-,few,TGTGCCAGCAGCTTAGGTGAGGTCGGTCTCGGTGGTGGGGCAGCCTACAATGAGCAGTTCTTC,CASSLGEVGLGGGAAYNEQFF
TRBJ1-5,TRBV7-9,-,many,TGTGCCAGCAGCGCAACAGAACAGCCCCAGCATTTT,CASSATEQPQHF
TRBJ2-7,TRBV7-2,TRBD2,few,TGTGCCAGCAGCATTACTAGCGACGAGCAGTACTTC,CASSITSDEQYF
TRBJ2-1,TRBV4-1,TRBD2,-,TGCGCCAGCAGCCAAGGACTAGGCGGGGGGAGCTCCTACAATGAGCAGTTCTTC,CASSQGLGGGSSYNEQFF
TRBJ2-1,TRBV12-3/TRBV12-4,-,-,TGTGCCAGCTGTTTCTTCCCAACGACAGGATCTAGCTCCTACAATGAGCAGTTCTTC,CASCFFPTTGSSSYNEQFF
TRBJ2-5,TRBV10-2,-,few,TGCGCCAGCAGTGAGGGTCGGGAGACCCAGTACTTC,CASSEGRETQYF
TRBJ2-5,TRBV28,-,many,TGTGCCAGCACATCGGACTGGGAAGAGACCCAGTACTTC,CASTSDWEETQYF
TRBJ1-4,TRBV2,TRBD1,few,TGTGCCAGCGGTGTTTTCGGGACAGATCCAACTAATGAAAAACTGTTTTTT,CASGVFGTDPTNEKLFF
TRBJ1-1,TRBV7-9,-,many,TGTGCCAGCAGCCCTGAAGCTTTCTTT,CASSPEAFF
TRBJ2-1,TRBV7-9,TRBD2,many,TGTGCCAGCAGCCTACCGGGACTAGCCTATGAGCAGTTCTTC,CASSLPGLAYEQFF
TRBJ2-5,TRBV3-1,TRBD2,few,TGTGCCAGCAGCCAAGTAGAGACTAGCGGACAAGAGACCCAGTACTTC,CASSQVETSGQETQYF
TRBJ1-6,TRBV4-1,TRBD1,many,TGCGCCAGCAGCCCCAGGCAGGGGGTGAATAATTCACCCCTCCACTTT,CASSPRQGVNNSPLHF
TRBJ1-1,TRBV9,-,few,TGTGCCAGCAGCCCCTCCACAACAGCGTTGGACACTGAAGCTTTCTTT,CASSPSTTALDTEAFF
TRBJ2-3,TRBV20-1,-,-,TGCAGTGCTCATCTAGGGACGGGCACAGATACGCAGTATTTT,CSAHLGTGTDTQYF
TRBJ2-3,TRBV7-9,-,many,TGTGCCAGCAGCTTAGTTCCACGGGACGGCCAATGGGATACGCAGTATTTT,CASSLVPRDGQWDTQYF
TRBJ2-3,TRBV15,-,many,TGTGCCACCAGCAGAGACCCGGTGCTAGATGGAGCAGATACGCAGTATTTT,CATSRDPVLDGADTQYF
TRBJ2-3,TRBV11-3,-,many,TGTGCCAGCAGCTTAGTAGGGCTGGCGGATACGCAGTATTTT,CASSLVGLADTQYF
TRBJ2-3,TRBV7-2,TRBD2,-,TGTGCCAGCAGCTTAGCGGGACTAGCGGGTATTAGCACAGATACGCAGTATTTT,CASSLAGLAGISTDTQYF
TRBJ2-6,TRBV21-1,-,few,TGTGCCAGCAGCACGACCTCCCGTGGACAGACCTCTGGGGCCAACGTCCTGACTTTC,CASSTTSRGQTSGANVLTF
TRBJ1-2,TRBV5-6,-,-,TGTGCCAGCAGCGGTGACAGTAAAAACTATGGCTACACCTTC,CASSGDSKNYGYTF
TRBJ1-1,TRBV11-1,-,-,TGTGCCAGCAGCCCCCCCACTCGGACAGCCGCCCGGCACACTGAAGCTTTCTTT,CASSPPTRTAARHTEAFF
TRBJ2-5,TRBV10-3,TRBD2,-,TGTGCCATCAGTGACCGGGGCAGGGAGGGAGAGACCCAGTACTTC,CAISDRGREGETQYF
TRBJ2-1,TRBV4-1,-,many,TGCGCCAGCACCCAAGGAGCGGGTAGTAGGGATGAGCAGTTCTTC,CASTQGAGSRDEQFF
TRBJ2-5,TRBV27,-,few,TGTGCCAGCAGTTTAAGAGGCAGGCCACAAGAGACCCAGTACTTC,CASSLRGRPQETQYF
TRBJ2-4,TRBV20-1,TRBD2,-,TGCAGTGCTAGAGCAGTTAGCGGGGGGCCAATAGCCAAAAACATTCAGTACTTC,CSARAVSGGPIAKNIQYF
TRBJ2-1,TRBV10-3,TRBD2,-,TGTGCCACGTACGGGGCTACTAGCGGGAGGGTGGATGAGCAGTTCTTC,CATYGATSGRVDEQFF
TRBJ2-7,TRBV13,-,few,TGTGCCAGCAGCTGGGGGGGGCTAGCAGGCGAGCAGTACTTC,CASSWGGLAGEQYF
TRBJ2-1,TRBV20-1,TRBD2,few,TGCAGTGCTAGGGGACTAGACCACAATGAGCAGTTCTTC,CSARGLDHNEQFF
TRBJ2-7,TRBV11-3,-,-,TGTGCCAGCAGCTCCTATGGGACCTCCTACGAGCAGTACTTC,CASSSYGTSYEQYF
TRBJ2-2,TRBV2,-,many,TGTGCCAGCAGGCCTAGGGGTTCGGCCGGGGAGCTGTTTTTT,CASRPRGSAGELFF
TRBJ1-1,TRBV29-1,TRBD1,few,TGCAGCGTTGAACCGGGACAGGGGGCGCGGGACACTGAAGCTTTCTTT,CSVEPGQGARDTEAFF
TRBJ2-3,TRBV9,TRBD2,-,TGTGCCAGCAGCGTAATGGGACTAGCGGGAGTAGGAGATACGCAGTATTTT,CASSVMGLAGVGDTQYF
TRBJ2-5,TRBV20-1,TRBD2,few,TGCAGTGCTGATGAGGGGACTAGTCCACAAGAGACCCAGTACTTC,CSADEGTSPQETQYF
TRBJ2-7,TRBV12-3/TRBV12-4,-,-,TGTGCCAGCAGTTTAACGGGGGCGGGGGAGCAGTACTTC,CASSLTGAGEQYF
TRBJ2-3,TRBV10-3,TRBD1,many,TGTGCCATCAATCCTCGGGACAGGGACCCAGATACGCAGTATTTT,CAINPRDRDPDTQYF
TRBJ2-1,TRBV13,-,-,TGTGCCAGCAGCTTAGGATCGGGTCTAGCCTACAATGAGCAGTTCTTC,CASSLGSGLAYNEQFF
TRBJ1-5,TRBV20-1,-,-,TGCAGTGCTAGATTTTACAGCGAAACTGATCAGCCCCAGCATTTT,CSARFYSETDQPQHF
TRBJ2-3,TRBV29-1,-,-,TGCAGCGTTGACGGCGTTCGGTCATCCACAGATACGCAGTATTTT,CSVDGVRSSTDTQYF
TRBJ2-3,TRBV7-2,-,-,TGTGCCAGCAGCTTAGGGGGTAGCGTCTTCACAGATACGCAGTATTTT,CASSLGGSVFTDTQYF
TRBJ2-4,TRBV12-3/TRBV12-4,TRBD2,many,TGTGCCACAGGACTAGCGGGGACTACCAGAAACATTCAGTACTTC,CATGLAGTTRNIQYF
TRBJ2-3,TRBV7-8,-,many,TGTGCCAGCAGCTTAGCGGGATTTAGCACAGATACGCAGTATTTT,CASSLAGFSTDTQYF
TRBJ2-1,TRBV20-1,TRBD2,many,TGCAGTGCTAGAGATCCAGCGGGATACAATGAGCAGTTCTTC,CSARDPAGYNEQFF
TRBJ2-5,TRBV18,-,few,TGTGCCAGCTCACTATACGCAACTGCCCGGGAGACCCAGTACTTC,CASSLYATARETQYF
TRBJ2-2,TRBV6-5,-,few,TGTGCCAGCAGTTACCAGGGGGGCCCAGCCGGGGAGCTGTTTTTT,CASSYQGGPAGELFF
TRBJ1-1,TRBV7-9,-,few,TGTGCCAGCAGCTCCCCTGCCCTGAACACTGAAGCTTTCTTT,CASSSPALNTEAFF
TRBJ2-1,TRBV4-1,-,-,TGCGCCAGCAGCCAAGATGGGGACTATGAGCAGTTCTTC,CASSQDGDYEQFF
TRBJ1-5,TRBV7-8,-,-,TGTGCCAGCAGCTTAGATTGGGGAGGTCTTGGCAATCAGCCCCAGCATTTT,CASSLDWGGLGNQPQHF
TRBJ2-1,TRBV12-3/TRBV12-4,TRBD1,many,TGTGCCAGCAGGCCGGGACAGGGCTACAATGAGCAGTTCTTC,CASRPGQGYNEQFF
TRBJ2-3,TRBV24-1,TRBD2,-,TGTGCCACCAGTGATTCCCAGGGACTAGCGGGAGAGGATACGCAGTATTTT,CATSDSQGLAGEDTQYF
TRBJ1-1,TRBV5-5,-,few,TGTGCCAGCAGCTTGTTTGGGAGTGGAGCTTTCTTT,CASSLFGSGAFF
TRBJ2-3,TRBV7-2,-,few,TGTGCCAGCGAGCGTGGGAGTGGCACAGATACGCAGTATTTT,CASERGSGTDTQYF